This T cell receptor beta chain was obtained from a study of early T cells in non-severe SARS-CoV-2 infection. Overall study: Bulk RNA taken from unsorted whole blood was sequenced, leaving chains unpaired. Study-level findings and limits: Clonotype matching in VDJdb favored anti-spike CD8 responses and did not capture private and CD4 specificities.

The CDR3 runs 13 residues. Trimming left V 2 bases short and J 6 bases short, with 10 bases between. The germline gives CDR1 MNHEY, CDR2 SMNVEV (reference sequence). As part of library construction, unique molecular identifiers were attached to individual cDNA molecules. From the 5' RACE reads, TCRdb called clonotypes with MiXCR, one entry per CDR3 protein. The sample lists about 21,000 distinct CDR3 sequences, 5.7% occurring once. This clonotype is medium-sized (0.01 to 0.1%) by share. Its specificity is unknown. The clonotype was recovered from an adult who was a healthcare worker with PCR-confirmed SARS-CoV-2 infection or an uninfected control (not recorded which). The chain carries TRBV27 and TRBJ1-2; tentatively, D is TRBD1 (6 bases). The specimen was whole blood, collected at baseline. The chain's CDR3 is CASSLAEGDGYTF. CDR3 bases: TGTGCCAGCAGTTTAGCGGAGGGGGATGGCTACACCTTC.